This TCR beta chain was sequenced for a study of T cells in localized non-small cell lung cancer (dated by TCRdb to the early 2020s). Context from the whole study: The study analyzed T cell repertoires of hundreds of early-stage NSCLC patients, comparing tumors and uninvolved tumor-adjacent lungs. NSCLC patients had a mean age of approximately 66 years, and more than 120 were male and some 98 female. The cohort consisted of around 250 treatment-naive NSCLC patients whose localized lung tumors had been resected. Findings and caveats that apply to the study as a whole: Longer overall survival was associated with higher blood T cell density, whereas shorter survival was associated with higher adjacent-lung clonality. Uninvolved tumor-adjacent lung showed the highest T cell clonality, higher than tumor, which suggests more focused antigenic responses in the uninvolved tumor-adjacent lung. Of the top 100 tumor clones, a median of approximately 60 were detected in paired uninvolved adjacent lung; approximately 30 were also among that lung's top 100. Because multi-region tumor sequencing was not performed, intratumor heterogeneity could not be ruled out. Because the study design was exploratory, TCR variables were selected using unadjusted p-values without false-discovery rate correction.

Details on this clone: Its antigen is still unknown. Per-base quality was not reported, and no clone a single base away is much larger than it.

The immunoSEQ Assay was used to sequence TCR beta CDR3 regions from DNA. The authors processed their data as follows. To compute T cell density, TCR beta template counts were normalized to usable DNA, which was estimated by amplifying housekeeping genes. Using the preseqR package, richness was estimated by extrapolating to 120,000 templates for tissue samples and 400,000 templates for PBMC samples. Clonality was taken to be one minus Pielou's evenness. Tissue-enriched TCRs were identified through differential abundance testing performed on productive amino-acid clonotypes, with a minimum total count of 5 and an alpha of 0.1. Repertoire overlap between compartments was quantified with the Jaccard Index and Morisita Overlap Index. GLIPH grouped TCR beta CDR3s together with public tetramer-defined viral CDR3s, and a viral motif had to include at least three viral sequences and show V-gene enrichment. The table comes from immuneACCESS by way of TCRdb, which keeps in-frame sequences with V and J called. Part of the clones is missing from these tables; in studies checked, under half for an unresolved V gene and the rest for unknown reasons. The V and J calls and clone size come from that table; D and trimming were worked out from the DNA. The sample profile shows fewer than 60,000 clones; around 83% of them were found once. The leading ten clones occupy less than 20% of the sample.

At diagnosis, tumor, uninvolved tumor-adjacent lung and peripheral blood were collected and then preserved as a mix of FFPE and fresh-frozen material. For TCR repertoire profiling, the blood samples were analyzed as peripheral blood mononuclear cells. CDR1 and CDR2, per the germline V gene, are SGHVS and FQNEAQ. For this chain, trimming is 3 bases at the V end and 2 bases at the J end, and the number of junction bases without a gene match is 2. From the cysteine through the phenylalanine, the CDR3 covers 14 amino acids. The retained sequence is limited to the CDR3, 42 bases, with the frame set at the first base.

The receptor comes from a female donor of 60 years or more with stage II squamous cell lung carcinoma. Material: peripheral blood, obtained before any cancer treatment. The chain joins TRBV7-8 to TRBJ2-3; TRBD1 fits 7 bases in the junction. The CDR3 has the sequence CASSLGTDTDTQYF. The nucleotide sequence is TGTGCCAGCAGCTTGGGGACAGACACAGATACGCAGTATTTT.